This TCR beta chain was obtained from a study of T cell repertoires and HLA-DP antigens (dated by TCRdb to between 2018 and 2020). For context, the study as a whole: The study used an in vitro model of CD4+ T cell alloreactivity in which transduced HeLa cells presented allogeneic HLA-DP. The two alloantigens modelled structurally similar versus dissimilar alloantigens, differing from self at one and under 11 peptide-binding groove amino acids, respectively. Of the three donors, two were male and one was female, and their ages ranged from the 18-to-29 age band up to the 60-to-69 age band. Average DNA input was roughly 220 ng for sorted CD137+CD4+ samples, compared with roughly 1,300 ng for pre-culture CD4+ samples. Overall results and qualifications from the work: Naive and memory CD4+ repertoires were not analysed separately. Sorted CD137+ cells showed similar clonality against both alloantigens (approximately 0.4), much higher than the clonality of pre-culture samples (roughly 0.04). The study was limited by having only a few donors, by relying on a non-physiological HeLa antigen-presenting system, and by using total CD4+ responder cells. Average cumulative frequency of clones undetected before culture was approximately 37% against one allele and about 51% against the other.

The immunoSEQ multiplex PCR, with forward primers for 54 TRBV segments and reverse primers for 13 TRBJ segments, was used to amplify TCRB CDR3 regions. For pre-culture CD4+ samples, sequencing was done at deep resolution with a target of approximately 200,000 T cell genomes. Sequencing of amplicons was performed on an Illumina HiSeq System, and 87 bp reads covering the CDR3 were generated. The authors processed their data as follows. Correction for PCR and sequencing errors was applied to reads, and CDR3 regions were defined through alignment to IMGT reference sequences. Synthetic template pools were used to estimate counts of templates and unique rearrangements. Clonality was computed as 1 minus Pielou's evenness. Richness was estimated with the Daley-Smith estimator. Morisita's index was used to measure repertoire overlap. Clones present in cultured samples but not detected in the pre-culture repertoire of the same donor were defined as low-abundance clones. TCRdb took over this immuneACCESS table, retaining in-frame rearrangements with V and J assigned. Such tables are incomplete; in checked studies, under half of the missing clones stem from an unresolved V gene, and the remainder is unexplained. V, J and clone size are those of that table, while D and trimming were read from the DNA. A total of roughly 110,000 clones appear in this sample, nearly 95% of them only once. About 0.27% of the sample lies in the top ten.

Untouched CD4+ T cells were isolated from Ficoll-separated PBMC through negative selection with magnetic beads, and an average purity of approximately 98% was reached. Untouched CD4+ T cells were isolated with magnetic beads from Ficoll-separated PBMC, and a purity of 95% to 98% was reached with negligible CD8+ contamination. Donors were a few healthy blood donors whose buffy coats supplied peripheral blood mononuclear cells. CMV seronegative status was shared by all three donors. The DNeasy Blood & Tissue Kit was used for extraction of genomic DNA. TCRB sequencing was performed on genomic DNA from sorted CD137+CD4+ cells and pre-culture CD4+ baseline samples from each subject. Regarding this clone: Which antigen it targets is not known. No quality values exist for individual bases; no much larger clone is one base distant.

From the germline V gene, CDR1 is SGHDN and CDR2 is FVKESK. The CDR3 starts with the cysteine, ends with the phenylalanine, and has 16 residues. Only the CDR3 DNA is retained, 48 bases long and in frame from the first base. A distance of 15 bases separates the germline ends of V and J, which lose 4 bases and 0 bases respectively. The sequence was collected from a woman under 30 in good health and CMV-seronegative. Sequenced: CD4+ T cells from PBMCs. Recombination joined TRBV14 with TRBJ1-1, with a weak D call of TRBD1 (5 bases match). The CDR3 region reads CASSRGESTVNTEAFF. The DNA reads as follows: TGTGCCAGCAGCCGAGGGGAGAGTACCGTGAACACTGAAGCTTTCTTT.